This record covers a single T cell receptor (beta chain). Looked up from germline, CDR1 is LNHDA and CDR2 is SQIVND (reference sequence). The length of the CDR3 is 13 residues. Trimming pared 5 bases from V and 3 bases from J, leaving 11 bases between. These data come from a study of blood T cell repertoires in COVID-19. Study summary: T cells, B-cell-depleted T cells, or PBMCs provided the cDNA or gDNA that served as material.

Libraries were prepared by immunoSEQ multiplex PCR; TCRdb keeps only in-frame clonotypes and omits some of them. The sample contains 200,000 to 300,000 clones, roughly 76% of which appear only once. This TCR was sampled from a woman older than 75 with COVID-19, enrolled during active disease. This chain connects TRBV19 to TRBJ2-7; D may be TRBD2 (5 bases). The sequenced sample was peripheral blood. DNA of the CDR3: TGTGCCAGTAGTGCGGGTCCGCGCTACGAGCAGTACTTC. Translating it yields CASSAGPRYEQYF.